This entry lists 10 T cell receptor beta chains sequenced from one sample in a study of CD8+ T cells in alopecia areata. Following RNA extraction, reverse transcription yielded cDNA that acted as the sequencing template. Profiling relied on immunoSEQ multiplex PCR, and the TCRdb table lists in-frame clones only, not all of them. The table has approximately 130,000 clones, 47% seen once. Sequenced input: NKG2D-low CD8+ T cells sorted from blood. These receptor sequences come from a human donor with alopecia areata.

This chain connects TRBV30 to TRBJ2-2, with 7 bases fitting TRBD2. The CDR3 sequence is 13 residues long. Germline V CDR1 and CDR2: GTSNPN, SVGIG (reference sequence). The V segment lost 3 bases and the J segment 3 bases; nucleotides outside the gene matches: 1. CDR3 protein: CAWRGLYTGELFF. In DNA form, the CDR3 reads TGTGCCTGGAGGGGACTATACACCGGGGAGCTGTTTTTT.

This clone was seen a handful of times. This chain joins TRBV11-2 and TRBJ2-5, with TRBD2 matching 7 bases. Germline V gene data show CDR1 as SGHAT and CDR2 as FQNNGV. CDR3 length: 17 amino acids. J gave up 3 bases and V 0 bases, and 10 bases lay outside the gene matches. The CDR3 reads CASSLEGLAGVEETQYF. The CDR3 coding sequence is TGTGCCAGCAGCTTAGAGGGATTGGCGGGAGTGGAAGAGACCCAGTACTTC.

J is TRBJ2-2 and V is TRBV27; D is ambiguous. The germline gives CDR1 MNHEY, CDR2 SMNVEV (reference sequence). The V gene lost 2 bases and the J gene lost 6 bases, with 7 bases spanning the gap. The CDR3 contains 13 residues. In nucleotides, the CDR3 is TGTGCCAGCAGTTTAATCGGAGCCGGGGAGCTGTTTTTT. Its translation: CASSLIGAGELFF.

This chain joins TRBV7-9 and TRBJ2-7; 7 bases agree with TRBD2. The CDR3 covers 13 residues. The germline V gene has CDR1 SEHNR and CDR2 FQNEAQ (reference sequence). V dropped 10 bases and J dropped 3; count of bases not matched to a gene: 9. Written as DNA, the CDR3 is TGTGCCACCACGAGGCTAGCGGACTACGAGCAGTACTTC. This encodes CATTRLADYEQYF.

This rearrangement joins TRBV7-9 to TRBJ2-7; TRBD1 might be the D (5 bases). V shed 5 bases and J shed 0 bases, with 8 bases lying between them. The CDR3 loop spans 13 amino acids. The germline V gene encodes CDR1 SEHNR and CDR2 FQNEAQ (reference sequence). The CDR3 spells CASSLDSSYEQYF. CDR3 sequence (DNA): TGTGCCAGCAGCCTAGACAGCTCCTACGAGCAGTACTTC. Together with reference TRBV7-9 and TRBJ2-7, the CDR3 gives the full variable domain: DTGVSQNPRHKITKRGQNVTFRCDPISEHNRLYWYRQTLGQGPEFLTYFQNEAQLEKSRLLSDRFSAERPKGSFSTLEIQRTEQGDSAMYLCASSLDSSYEQYFGPGTRLTVT.

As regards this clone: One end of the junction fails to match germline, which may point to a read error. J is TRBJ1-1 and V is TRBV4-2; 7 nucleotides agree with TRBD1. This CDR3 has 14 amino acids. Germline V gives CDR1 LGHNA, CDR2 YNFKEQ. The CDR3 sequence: CASSQEQGNPEAFF. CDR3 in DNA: TGTGCCAGCAGCCAAGAACAGGGGAACCCTGAAGCTTTCTTT.

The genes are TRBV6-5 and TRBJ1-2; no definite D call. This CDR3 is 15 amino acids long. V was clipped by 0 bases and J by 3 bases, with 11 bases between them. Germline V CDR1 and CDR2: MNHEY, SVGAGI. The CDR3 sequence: CASSYSSTGDYGYTF. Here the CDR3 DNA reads TGTGCCAGCAGTTACTCCTCAACGGGTGACTATGGCTACACCTTC.

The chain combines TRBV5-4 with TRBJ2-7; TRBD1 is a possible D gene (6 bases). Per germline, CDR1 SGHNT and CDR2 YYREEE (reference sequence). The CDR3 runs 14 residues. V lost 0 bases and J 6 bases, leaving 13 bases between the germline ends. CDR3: CASSLDGGPLEQYF. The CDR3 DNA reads TGTGCCAGCAGCTTGGATGGGGGCCCCCTCGAGCAGTACTTC.

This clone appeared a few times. The CDR3 sequence: CASSSTRDRGYNEQFF. CDR3 in DNA: TGTGCCAGCAGTTCAACCCGGGACAGGGGATACAATGAGCAGTTCTTC. The rearrangement uses TRBV28 and TRBJ2-1; TRBD1 matches 10 bases. Germline CDR1 is MDHEN and CDR2 is SYDVKM. Unmatched junction bases numbered 7, after V lost 4 bases and J lost 4 bases. The CDR3 runs 16 residues.

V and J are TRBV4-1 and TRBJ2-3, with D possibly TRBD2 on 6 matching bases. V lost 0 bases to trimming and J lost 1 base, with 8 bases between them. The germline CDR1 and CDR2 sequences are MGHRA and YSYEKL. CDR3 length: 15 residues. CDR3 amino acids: CASSQDWGGTDTQYF. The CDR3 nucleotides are TGCGCCAGCAGCCAAGACTGGGGGGGCACAGATACGCAGTATTTT.